This TCR beta chain originates from a study of a mutant IDH1 vaccine in newly diagnosed glioma. Study background: Vaccination began 4-6 weeks post radiotherapy alone, or with temozolomide cycles. Patients arrived already treated with radiotherapy, temozolomide, or both, most having had both. Findings and caveats of the study: Pseudoprogression apparently tracked independently of changes in top peripheral T cell clonotypes. In around 93% of patients, immune responses induced by the vaccine occurred.

V shed 3 bases and J shed 6 bases, with 17 bases lying between them. CDR1 and CDR2 from the germline V gene are SQVTM and ANQGSEA. The CDR3 totals 14 residues. To note about this clone: Antigen unknown.

Time point reported: week 35, safety follow-up. Mutant IDH1 20-mer peptide, at 300 ug, made up each vaccine dose, with topical imiquimod. The table came from immunoSEQ multiplex PCR; TCRdb's copy has only in-frame clones and leaves some out. The sample contains some 30,000 clones, approximately 79% of which appear only once. The sequence was obtained from a woman aged 25-40 years with glioma. Some clones in this sample may be carry-over from other donors' samples. The V gene is TRBV29-1, the J gene TRBJ1-1; a possible D gene is TRBD1 (5 bases). The sample consisted of PBMCs, taken from a glioma patient whose treatment included an IDH1 peptide vaccine. The CDR3 loop reads CSVEIRVGVAEAFF. The CDR3 coding sequence is TGCAGCGTTGAGATCCGGGTGGGGGTTGCTGAAGCTTTCTTT.